Listed below are T cell receptor beta chains from one sample, sequenced in a study of blood T cell dynamics during melanoma immunotherapy. Sequencing was performed with immunoSEQ multiplex PCR; in TCRdb, only in-frame clones are kept and a portion is missing. The sample records over 10,000 clones, around nine tenths being singletons. The sequencing used effector memory CD8+ T cells from blood, collected from a patient treated with checkpoint blockade. These receptors all come from a human donor with melanoma. Both conserved end residues are part of each CDR3. A D gene is named only where the DNA matches it firmly. Where a row states a size, it is once, few, many or the class of an expanded clone; other rows omit it.

NA	TRBV7-9	NA	TRBJ1-1	CASIVGATEAFF
NA	TRBV19	NA	TRBJ1-5	CASSIGGFQPQHF
NA	TRBV28	NA	TRBJ1-2	CASSGLSNYGYTF
NA	TRBV19	once	TRBJ1-1	CASSIPLMNTEAFF
TRBD1	TRBV4-1	once	TRBJ1-4	CASSQVSGGAGDEKLFF
NA	TRBV28	NA	TRBJ1-5	CASSSIVIENQPQHF
NA	TRBV25-1	NA	TRBJ2-1	CASSELGLAPANNEQFF
TRBD2	TRBV13	NA	TRBJ2-3	CASSQPGLAGDGDTQYF
TRBD1	TRBV4-1	NA	TRBJ1-1	CASSQAGQRYAFF
NA	TRBV7-9	NA	TRBJ2-5	CASSSLAETQYF
NA	TRBV12-5	NA	TRBJ2-7	CASGRTRDPSSYEQYF
NA	TRBV14	NA	TRBJ2-5	CASSQDSPAETQYF
TRBD2	TRBV11-2	NA	TRBJ2-3	CASSLAGTSGRASTDTQYF
NA	TRBV25-1	NA	TRBJ2-2	CASTPSAVTTGELFF
TRBD1	TRBV19	NA	TRBJ1-5	CATTGDYQPQHF
TRBD1	TRBV27	NA	TRBJ2-1	CASSLSGGTGIEQFF
TRBD1	TRBV19	NA	TRBJ1-5	CASSIVQGGGQPQHF